The present T cell receptor beta chain was sequenced within a study of cytomegalovirus exposure and HLA in healthy donors (dated by TCRdb to about 2017). About the full investigation: An earlier analysis of several hundred of the donors reported 276 Gb of sequence data and 95 million to 140 million unique TCR beta sequences obtained from around 170 million T cells. To decide whether each TCR beta V gene segment behaved as functional or pseudogenic, an earlier analysis of approximately 600 of the donors relied on high-throughput TCR beta sequencing. A later analysis re-analyzed previously published TCR beta repertoires from several hundred donors and added high-resolution HLA genotyping to study TCR occurrence patterns. The study aimed to test whether cataloging public T cell receptors could reveal signatures of past pathogen exposure. Donor age, sex, ethnicity and CMV serostatus were compiled alongside the repertoire data. A later genetic analysis used genome-wide SNP genotypes for 398 of the 666 donors, treating that subset as a discovery cohort. Of the 350 to 450 genotyped donors, roughly 80% fell in the genetic ancestry cluster associated with self-reported Caucasian donors. The study used immunosequencing to profile the T cell repertoires of several hundred subjects and linked those repertoires to cytomegalovirus serostatus. Among 300 to 500 genotyped donors of the cohort, an average of about 220,000 unique TCR beta nucleotide sequences was sequenced per donor, of which approximately 19% were non-productive. HLA typing included class I and class II loci at four-digit resolution. In the later analysis, no new phenotypic data were used to find candidate immune exposures; instead, reliance was placed on TCR beta sequences and their occurrence across donors. Along with the roughly 710-subject first cohort, a separate validation cohort of some 130 different subjects was used. Around 320 gigabases of sequencing data and 70 million to 100 million unique TCR sequences were included in an early release covering around 600 HLA-typed donors. To predict cytomegalovirus infection status, the study brought together high-throughput TCR immunosequencing, statistical association of individual TCRs with disease status, and machine learning. Because of strong linkage in the cohort, four or five DR-DQ haplotypes were treated as single units for association and clustering. The number of donors typed differed by locus, with about 629-630 for A, B, C, DRB1 and DQB1, over 500 for DQA1, about 610 for DPA1, and 400 to 490 for DPB1. All discovery cohort repertoires had been generated on a single sequencing platform.

The cohort was made up of 500 to 800 healthy bone marrow donors. At the time of sampling, every cohort member was nominally healthy, though immune exposures that went unrecorded were likely present. The donor tested CMV seropositive, placing the donor among the 250 to 350 seropositive members of the cohort. Each donor provided a peripheral blood sample, and peripheral blood mononuclear cells were used for TCR beta sequencing. Genomic DNA was extracted from the blood cell samples with the Qiagen DNeasy Blood Extraction Kit. The CDR1 and CDR2 encoded by the germline V gene are SGHAT and FQNNGV. Spanning cysteine to phenylalanine, the CDR3 consists of 15 amino acids. Of the read, only the CDR3 DNA is kept; its 45 bases are in frame from base 1. A note on this clone: This receptor's antigen is unknown. It has no much larger one-base neighbor in the sample; base qualities were not kept.

What the work shows at the level of the full study, not this receptor alone: Because the 87-base-pair reads could not distinguish some IMGT-functional V segments, including TRBV6-2 and TRBV6-3, those segments were excluded. The study listed around 160 TCR beta chains as associated with cytomegalovirus. Presence/absence analyses assumed roughly uniform sequencing depth across donors, an assumption that may not hold. Correlated functional status among segregating V segments might be attributable to linkage disequilibrium, but an unknown experimental factor could not be ruled out. Assigning TCR associations to individual alleles was difficult when HLA alleles, especially DR and DQ, strongly co-occurred. The classifier was reported to diagnose cytomegalovirus status with high specificity and sensitivity in both the original cohort and the validation cohort. Because HLA typing was unavailable for some donors at each locus, only the typed subset was used in association tests. In vitro tests confirmed that a few of the cytomegalovirus-associated TCR beta chains recognize cytomegalovirus antigens. CMV serostatus was the only immune exposure information available for the cohort. A later analysis found that most CMV-associated TCR beta chains appeared HLA-restricted, with HLA associations seemingly driven largely by CMV exposure. This cohort had only TCR beta chains sequenced, and the lack of alpha or paired-chain data limited which features could be detected. Because counts were too low, 15 or so rarely observed V segments, including chromosome 9 orphons, were excluded from the earlier analysis of a few hundred of the donors. In a later analysis, TCR association rates were found to vary across HLA loci, with the most associated TCRs seen for DRB1 alleles and the fewest for HLA-C alleles. In a later analysis, 16,951 TCR beta sequences were associated with specific HLA alleles at a false discovery rate of 0.05. A further reported finding was that TCR beta sequences accurately predicted the HLA-A and HLA-B alleles for most subjects in the first cohort. According to a later genetic analysis, donors in an Asian-associated ancestry cluster had fewer N-insertions in productive TCRs than the approximately 610-donor mean. An earlier analysis of around 540 of the donors showed that most TCR beta V segments appeared in productive rearrangements either about 87% or about 30% of the time, which broadly matched IMGT annotations. In a later genetic analysis, a missense DCLRE1C variant was associated with V-gene and J-gene trimming of TCR beta chains, and the association was replicated in an independent cohort. In a later analysis, several top co-occurrence clusters were reported to appear linked to parvovirus B19, influenza, CMV and Epstein-Barr virus. It was suggested by the authors that the approach could potentially be generalized to other disease states and immunological phenotypes. A cluster of highly shared sequence variants was judged likely to represent a technical artifact of the sequencing pipeline. Most TCR sequences were seen in very few donors, while some public TCRs were found in many individuals. In a later analysis, HLA-associated TCR beta chains showed more clonal expansion and lower generation probabilities than non-associated chains that were equally common.

Libraries were built with the immunoSEQ multiplex PCR assay. The multiplex PCR relied on a mix of 60 forward primers for TCR Vbeta segments and 13 reverse primers for TCR Jbeta segments. The CDR3 region of rearranged TCR beta genes was amplified from genomic DNA with a multiplex PCR assay. On the Illumina HiSeq System, the amplified TCR beta libraries were sequenced as 87-base-pair reads. Under the source paper's analysis protocol: In a later analysis, some 80 million unique TCR beta chains were counted across the 690 or so repertoires, and around 10 million of these chains were shared by at least two donors. To remove PCR and sequencing errors, raw reads were error-corrected and collapsed into unique sequences using a nearest-neighbor algorithm that merged closely related sequences. V, D and J gene segments were assigned by aligning CDR3 sequences to IMGT reference sequences. For a sequence to be retained, a match of at least six nucleotides was required to both a V gene segment and a J gene segment. A rearrangement counted as productive if the CDR3 had no stop codons and remained in frame with V and J, and every other rearrangement counted as non-productive. Following IMGT convention, CDR3 was defined as the stretch from the second conserved V-encoded cysteine up to the conserved J-encoded phenylalanine. In an earlier analysis of more than 550 of the donors, sequences lacking an unambiguous match to a single V gene segment were excluded. In an earlier analysis of several hundred of the donors, a V segment was called functional when productive rearrangements were above 56.7%, and segregating when the standard deviation between donors exceeded 5%. To diagnose cytomegalovirus status from the catalog of TCR beta chain sequences, a statistical classification framework was built. A later analysis assigned V and J genes by comparing TCR nucleotide sequences with IMGT/GENE-DB human TR gene sequences. Using the TCRdist pipeline, a later analysis assigned CDR3 sequences along with most-parsimonious VDJ recombination scenarios. In a later analysis, each TCR beta chain was defined by its CDR3 amino acid sequence together with its V-gene family, and reads without a unique V-gene family were excluded. In a later analysis, fewer than 600 highly shared, low-generation-probability nucleotide sequences were removed to address suspected cross-contamination and a sequencing artifact. In a later analysis, a clonal expansion index was calculated for each public chain from normalized within-repertoire ranks of inferred template counts. A later analysis computed generation probabilities with a VDJ recombination model fitted to out-of-frame rearrangements, and checked the results against IGoR. Hypergeometric tests were used in a later analysis to score TCR-TCR, TCR-HLA and TCR-CMV co-occurrence, with a repertoire-size bias correction applied to the TCR pairs. False discovery rates were estimated in a later analysis by permuting HLA or CMV assignments 20 times. A later analysis grouped co-occurring TCRs with DBSCAN, adding TCRdist sequence similarity when clustering within HLA-allele-positive subsets. Co-occurrence clustering excluded repertoires with fewer than 30,000 or more than 120,000 public chains, plus five with anomalous nucleotide sharing. Imported from immuneACCESS, the table was reduced by TCRdb to in-frame sequences with V and J called. These copies leave out some clones; in studies compared against another copy, an unresolved V gene accounts for under half, and the cause of the remainder is not known. V and J calls and clone size are those listed in that table; D and trimming were worked out from the DNA. The sample data list 140,000 to 150,000 clones, and roughly 80% of these were observed just once. The ten largest clones represent roughly 4% of the sample.

Recombination joined TRBV11-2 with TRBJ2-5; a weak D assignment points to TRBD2 (6 bases agree). The J call may not be correct, given that the DNA end is closer to TRBJ2-7. The sequence derives from a woman in her thirties or forties in good health and CMV-seropositive. The sample taken for sequencing was PBMCs. The CDR3 region: CASSLDERATYEQYF. The DNA sequence is as follows: TGTGCCAGCAGCTTAGATGAGCGGGCAACCTACGAGCAGTACTTC.